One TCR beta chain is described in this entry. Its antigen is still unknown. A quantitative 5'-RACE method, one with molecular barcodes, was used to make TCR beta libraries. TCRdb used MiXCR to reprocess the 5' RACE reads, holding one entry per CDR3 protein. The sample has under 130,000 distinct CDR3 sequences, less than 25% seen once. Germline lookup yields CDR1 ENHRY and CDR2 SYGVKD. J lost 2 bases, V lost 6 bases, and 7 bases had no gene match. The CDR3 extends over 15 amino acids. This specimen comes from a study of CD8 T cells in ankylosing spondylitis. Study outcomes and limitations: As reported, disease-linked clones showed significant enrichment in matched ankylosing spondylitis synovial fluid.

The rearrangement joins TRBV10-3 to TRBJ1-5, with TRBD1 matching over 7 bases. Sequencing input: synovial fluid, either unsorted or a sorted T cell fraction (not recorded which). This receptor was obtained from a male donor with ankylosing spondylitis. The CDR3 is CAISGDRVGNQPQHF. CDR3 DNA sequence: TGTGCCATCAGCGGAGACAGGGTTGGCAATCAGCCCCAGCATTTT.